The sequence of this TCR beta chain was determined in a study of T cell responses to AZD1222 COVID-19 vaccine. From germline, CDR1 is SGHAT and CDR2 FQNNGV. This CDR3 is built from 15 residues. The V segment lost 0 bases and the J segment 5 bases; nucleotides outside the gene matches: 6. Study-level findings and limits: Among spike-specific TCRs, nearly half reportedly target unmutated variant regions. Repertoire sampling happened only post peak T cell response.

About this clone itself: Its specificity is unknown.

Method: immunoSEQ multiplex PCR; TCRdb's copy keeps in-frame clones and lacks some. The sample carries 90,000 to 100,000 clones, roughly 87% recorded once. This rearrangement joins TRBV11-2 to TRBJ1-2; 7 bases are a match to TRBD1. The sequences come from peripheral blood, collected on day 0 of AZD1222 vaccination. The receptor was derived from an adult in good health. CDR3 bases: TGTGCCAGCAGCTTAGATCTGACAGGGAATTATGGCTACACCTTC. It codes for CASSLDLTGNYGYTF.